This T cell receptor (beta chain) was identified in a study of shared clonotypes between healthy human individuals. The healthy adult donors were HIV-negative and reported no recent acute infections or vaccinations. Profiling relied on immunoSEQ multiplex PCR, and the TCRdb table lists in-frame clones only, not all of them. Of fewer than 130,000 clones listed, less than 80% are singletons. This TCR was sampled from a woman younger than 45 in good health. Sequences were obtained from memory CD8+ T cells sorted from blood. Subset: CD45RO+ cells pooled with CCR7-negative TemRA cells.

CDR3: CASSSAGGPGETQYF. Written as DNA, the CDR3 is TGTGCCAGCAGTTCCGCGGGAGGGCCGGGAGAGACCCAGTACTTC. The chain joins TRBV6-5 to TRBJ2-5; 9 nucleotides match TRBD2. Germline V lookup: CDR1 MNHEY, CDR2 SVGAGI. The V and J ends lost 4 bases and 4 bases, in that order; junction bases with no gene match: 7. The CDR3 has 15 amino acids.